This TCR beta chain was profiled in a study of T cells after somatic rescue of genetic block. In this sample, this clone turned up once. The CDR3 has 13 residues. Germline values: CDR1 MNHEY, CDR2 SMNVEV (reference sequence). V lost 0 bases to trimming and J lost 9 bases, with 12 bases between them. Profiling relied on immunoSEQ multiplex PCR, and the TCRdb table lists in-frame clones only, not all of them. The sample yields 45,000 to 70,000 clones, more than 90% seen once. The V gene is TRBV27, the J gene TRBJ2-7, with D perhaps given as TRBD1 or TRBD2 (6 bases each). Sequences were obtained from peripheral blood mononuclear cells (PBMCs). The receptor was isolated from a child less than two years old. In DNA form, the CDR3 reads TGTGCCAGCAGTTTATCAGGGGGGAGCAGGCAGTACTTC. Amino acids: CASSLSGGSRQYF.